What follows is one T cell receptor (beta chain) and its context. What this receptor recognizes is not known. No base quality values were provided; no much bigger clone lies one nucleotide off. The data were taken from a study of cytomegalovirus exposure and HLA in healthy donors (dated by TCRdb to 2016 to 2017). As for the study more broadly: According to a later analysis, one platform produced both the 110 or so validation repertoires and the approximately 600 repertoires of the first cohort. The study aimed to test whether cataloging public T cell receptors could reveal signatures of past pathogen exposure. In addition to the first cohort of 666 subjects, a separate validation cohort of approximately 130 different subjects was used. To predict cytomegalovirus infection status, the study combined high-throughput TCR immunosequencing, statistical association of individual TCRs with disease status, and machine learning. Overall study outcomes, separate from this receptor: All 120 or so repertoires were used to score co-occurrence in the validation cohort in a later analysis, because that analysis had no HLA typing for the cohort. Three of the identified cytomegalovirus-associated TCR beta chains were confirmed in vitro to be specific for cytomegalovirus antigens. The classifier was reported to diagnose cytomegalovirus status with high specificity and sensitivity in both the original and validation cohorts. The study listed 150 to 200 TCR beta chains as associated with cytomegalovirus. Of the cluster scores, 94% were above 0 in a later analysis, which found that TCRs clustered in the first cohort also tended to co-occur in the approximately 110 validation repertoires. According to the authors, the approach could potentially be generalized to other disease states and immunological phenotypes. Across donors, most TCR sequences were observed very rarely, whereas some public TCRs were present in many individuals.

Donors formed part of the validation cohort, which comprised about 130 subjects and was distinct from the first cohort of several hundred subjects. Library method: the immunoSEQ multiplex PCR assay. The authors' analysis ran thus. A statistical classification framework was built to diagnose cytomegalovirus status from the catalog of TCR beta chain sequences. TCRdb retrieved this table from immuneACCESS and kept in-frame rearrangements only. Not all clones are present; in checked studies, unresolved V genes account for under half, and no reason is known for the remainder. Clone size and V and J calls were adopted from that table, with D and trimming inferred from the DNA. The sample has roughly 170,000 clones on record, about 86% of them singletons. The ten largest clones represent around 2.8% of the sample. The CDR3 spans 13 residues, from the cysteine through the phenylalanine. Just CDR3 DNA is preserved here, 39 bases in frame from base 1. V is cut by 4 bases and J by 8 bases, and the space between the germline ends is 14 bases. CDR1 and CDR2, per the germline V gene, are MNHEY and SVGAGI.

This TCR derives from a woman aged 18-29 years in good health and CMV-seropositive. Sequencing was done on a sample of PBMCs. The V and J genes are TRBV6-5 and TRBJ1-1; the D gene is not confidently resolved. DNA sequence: TGTGCCAGCAGTTCTCCGGAGCCCGGCGAAGCTTTCTTT. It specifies CASSSPEPGEAFF.